The present entry profiles one T cell receptor (beta chain) with its context. Its antigen is currently unknown. UMI labels and 5' RACE were used to prepare the TRB cDNA libraries. TCRdb reanalyzed the 5' RACE reads and collapses them to one entry per CDR3 protein, without DNA. In all, the sample yields just under 90,000 distinct CDR3 sequences. CDR3 size: 13 residues. Germline lookup yields CDR1 MNHEY and CDR2 SVGAGI. This specimen belongs to a study of CXCR3-negative and CXCR3-positive naive CD8 T cells. Across the whole study: Libraries each contributed about 1.5 +/- 0.3 million TRB reads, for approximately 130 million in total. Study-wide results and limits: Comparison of naive cells showed more hydrophobic TRB CDR3s in CXCR3-positive than in CXCR3-negative naive cells. Much lower diversity was found in memory CD8+ cells, while both naive subsets had comparably high diversity.

CD45RO-CCR7+CD27+CD95- expression identified naive CD8+ T cells. The sample taken for sequencing was naive CXCR3+ CD8+ T cells from blood. Subset noted: CD45RO-CCR7+CD27+CD95- naive CD8+ T cells expressing CXCR3 (TNR3+). The receptor's source is a human donor in good health. Some clones in this sample may be carry-over from other donors' samples. The chain recombines TRBV6-5 with TRBJ2-3; TCRdb lists TRBD2, though no DNA is available to test this call. The CDR3 loop reads CASSYGGTDTQYF.